This T cell receptor (beta chain) was sequenced in a study of blood T cell repertoires in COVID-19 (dated by TCRdb to 2018 to 2020). Turning to the overall study: Samples covering the acute and convalescent phases of COVID-19 were provided by collaborators in the United States, Italy and Spain. The prospective study material was composed of cDNA or gDNA derived from T cells, B-cell-depleted T cells, or PBMCs. Deeply sampled blood TCRbeta repertoires from subjects exposed to, actively infected with, or recovered from COVID-19 were included in the dataset. The repertoires were released in a freely available public database intended as a resource for research on the immune response to SARS-CoV-2. Samples were obtained from the ongoing ImmuneRACE study (first 160 participants) and from 1,200 or so subjects provided by 6 global collaborators. Sample metadata almost always included a de-identified subject ID, COVID-19 status, age in years and sex. Where available, HLA class I and class II types were taken from metadata supplied by the sample provider and were not determined by assay-based typing. Here is what the overall study found, with its caveats: The quantity of clinical and demographic metadata differed by source and by participant and was supplied without curation.

Participants in the prospective study were aged about 18 to 95 years, lived in more than 20 United States geographic areas, and enrolled through a virtual design. In the prospective study, cohorts were assigned on the basis of participant-reported clinical history obtained from a screening survey and a study questionnaire. Recovered participants in ImmuneRACE Cohort 3 were defined by two consecutive negative NP/OP PCR tests, clearance by a healthcare professional, or resolution of symptoms. Each participant in the prospective study had whole blood, serum and a nasopharyngeal or oropharyngeal swab collected by mobile phlebotomists. Over an approximately 2-month period, participants in the prospective study had the option of providing additional blood draws and questionnaires. Before DNA extraction, blood samples from the prospective study were shipped at room temperature or frozen. Counted from cysteine to phenylalanine, this CDR3 has 17 amino acids. Solely the CDR3 DNA is kept, with 51 bases framed from the first base. At the junction V is shortened by 0 bases and J by 3 bases, with 15 bases in between. CDR1 and CDR2 were assigned from the germline V gene (reference sequence) as LNHNV and YYDKDF.

The immunoSEQ Assay, a bias-controlled multiplex PCR, was used to amplify TCRbeta CDR3 regions from genomic DNA. As for how the authors treated the data: The number of nucleated cells in each sample was estimated from the amplification of reference gene primers within the assay. To quantify the absolute abundance of each unique TCRbeta CDR3 rearrangement, sequence reads were collapsed and filtered. For each sample, productive Simpson clonality was calculated as the square root of Simpson's diversity index across productive rearrangements. TCRdb retrieved this table from immuneACCESS and kept in-frame rearrangements only. Not all clones are present; in checked studies, unresolved V genes account for under half, and no reason is known for the remainder. V and J calls and clone size are copied from that table; D and trimming were computed from the DNA. The table for this sample lists about 260,000 clones; about 84% of them were counted only once. The ten largest clones represent over 2% of the sample.

As concerns this clone: Its binding antigen is unknown. Base qualities are missing; no much larger clone stands one base away.

The TCR sequence derives from a woman in her forties or fifties who had recovered from COVID-19. The rearrangement joined TRBV15 to TRBJ1-5; the D gene is possibly TRBD1, with 6 bases matching. Sequenced material: PBMCs or T cells enriched from blood (not recorded which). The base sequence is TGTGCCACCAGCAGAGATCGAAACAGGGTTGACAATCAGCCCCAGCATTTT. Its coded protein is CATSRDRNRVDNQPQHF. With all but the CDR3 taken from the reference TRBV15 and TRBJ1-5 genes, the full variable domain is: DAMVIQNPRYQVTQFGKPVTLSCSQTLNHNVMYWYQQKSSQAPKLLFHYYDKDFNNEADTPDNFQSRRPNTSFCFLDIRSPGLGDTAMYLCATSRDRNRVDNQPQHFGDGTRLSIL.